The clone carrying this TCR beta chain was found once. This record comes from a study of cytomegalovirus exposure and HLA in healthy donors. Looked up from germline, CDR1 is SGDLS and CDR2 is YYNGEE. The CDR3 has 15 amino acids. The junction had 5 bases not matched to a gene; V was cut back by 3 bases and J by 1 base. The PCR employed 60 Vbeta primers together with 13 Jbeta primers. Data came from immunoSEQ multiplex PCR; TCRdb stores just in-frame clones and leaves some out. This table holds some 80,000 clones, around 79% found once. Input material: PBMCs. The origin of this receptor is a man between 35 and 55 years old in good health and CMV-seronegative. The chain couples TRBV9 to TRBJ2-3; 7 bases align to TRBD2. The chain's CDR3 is CASSAGLVRTDTQYF. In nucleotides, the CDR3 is TGTGCCAGCAGCGCCGGACTAGTCCGCACAGATACGCAGTATTTT.